This entry is about one T cell receptor (beta chain). The antigen it binds to is not known. No per-base quality is available; no much larger clone lies one base away. Ficoll-Paque density gradient centrifugation was used to isolate PBMCs. CDR1 and CDR2 (MNHNY, SVGAGI) derive from the germline V gene (reference sequence). The CDR3 starts with the cysteine, ends with the phenylalanine, and has 14 residues. Only CDR3 DNA remains: 42 bases, in frame from the first base. The V and J ends are trimmed by 6 bases and 1 base, leaving 10 bases between them. The sequencer listed for this sample is Illumina NovaSeq 6000. TCRalpha and TCRbeta cDNA libraries were built by 5'RACE with constant-segment primers, adding sample barcodes and unique molecular identifiers. Trizol reagent was used to extract RNA from every sample. Library amplification was performed in two PCR steps, and a second sample barcode and Illumina TruSeq adapters were introduced in the second step. Sequencing of libraries was performed on an Illumina NovaSeq with 2 x 150 bp paired-end reads. The study's processing was this. Demultiplexing of reads and collapsing into UMI-guided consensus sequences were performed with migec v1.2.7. Using mixcr v2.1.11, the UMI consensuses were aligned to TRA and TRB V and J templates and assembled into clonotypes. Clonotypes were classified as expanded or contracted when called significant by both edgeR and NoisET, with noise models trained on biological replicates. For edgeR calls, a false discovery rate-adjusted p below 0.01 and a log2 fold-change threshold of 1 were applied. PCA with hierarchical clustering of max-normalized trajectories of the 1000 most abundant clonotypes was used as exploratory dynamics analysis. The CD4 or CD8 phenotype of responding clones was assigned using the separately sequenced CD4+ and CD8+ repertoires. The public sequencing data were trimmed at Q25 with fastp and processed into clonotypes with MiXCR by TCRdb, which kept only in-frame beta chains. A single entry per CDR3 protein holds the most common genes and DNA from its merged rows. These V and J calls originate from TCRdb's pipeline instead of the authors' own analysis. Counted in this sample were under 550,000 distinct CDR3 sequences; around a sixth of them appeared once. The ten largest account for more than 9% of the sample.

The data derive from a study of T-cell memory formation after mild COVID-19 (dated by TCRdb to the early 2020s). Turning to the overall study: Most TCR sequence clusters were specific to one of the two donors. T-cell clones expanding and contracting after mild COVID-19 in a couple of donors were tracked by longitudinal TCRalpha and TCRbeta repertoire sequencing. The cohort comprised two young, previously healthy adult volunteers, one female and one male.

Overall study results and their limits: The study included only a couple of mild cases, and larger cohorts that include severe cases with pre-infection samples were judged to be necessary. Some responding clones were detected in pre-infection memory, which suggested that pre-existing cross-reactive memory T cells had joined the SARS-CoV-2 response. Contracting CD4+ clones were found mainly in CM and EM memory subsets, while CD8+ clones were enriched in EMRA. SARS-CoV-2 specificity of the second-wave clones peaking on day 37 was not confirmed. From day 15 to 85, contracting clones showed balanced CD4/CD8 phenotypes, whereas a second wave of clones that expanded from day 15 to 37 leaned towards CD4+.

The clonotype was recovered from an adult woman who had mild COVID-19 (a few samples of this study predate the infection). The sample titles of this study are shuffled in the database, so cell type and time point are left out; the donor was told from shared clones. The sequence joins TRBV6-6 to TRBJ1-3; no D segment can be confidently identified. Specimen: PBMCs or a T cell subset sorted from them (not recorded which). The DNA sequence reads TGTGCCAGCAGGAACACGCTTTCTGGAAACACCATATATTTT. Its amino acids are CASRNTLSGNTIYF.